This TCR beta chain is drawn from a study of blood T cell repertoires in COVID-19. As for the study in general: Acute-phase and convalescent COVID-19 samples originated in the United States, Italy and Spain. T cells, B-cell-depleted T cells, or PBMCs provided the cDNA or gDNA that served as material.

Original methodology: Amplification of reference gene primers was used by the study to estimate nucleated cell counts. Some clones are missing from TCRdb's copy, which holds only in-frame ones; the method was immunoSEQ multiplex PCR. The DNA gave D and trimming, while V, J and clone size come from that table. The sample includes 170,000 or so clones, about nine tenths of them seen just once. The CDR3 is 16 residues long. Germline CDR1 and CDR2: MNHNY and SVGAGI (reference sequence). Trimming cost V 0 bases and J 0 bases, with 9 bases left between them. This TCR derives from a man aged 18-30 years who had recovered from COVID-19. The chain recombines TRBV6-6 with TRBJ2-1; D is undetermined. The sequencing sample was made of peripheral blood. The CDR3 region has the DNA TGTGCCAGCAGTTACTCGGAGACGAGCTCCTACAATGAGCAGTTCTTC. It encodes CASSYSETSSYNEQFF.